The 10 T cell receptor beta chains given below trace back to one sample, sequenced in a study of naive and memory T cell subsets. A UMI-containing oligonucleotide was joined by 3' ligation to the TCR cDNA template. The SP2 primer and nested alpha and beta constant region primers amplified ligated cDNA in four rounds. In TCRdb, the UMI-ligation and nested PCR reads were re-called with MiXCR into one record per CDR3 protein. The table has more than 20,000 distinct CDR3 sequences, around 5.3% seen once. The sample taken for sequencing was blood. These receptors all come from an adult in good health.

Ten or more counts support this clonotype. This rearrangement joins TRBV9 to TRBJ2-1; possible D gene TRBD2, 6 bases. The CDR3 length is 14 residues. V dropped 3 bases and J dropped 6 bases, with 13 bases sitting between them. Germline lookup yields CDR1 SGDLS and CDR2 YYNGEE. The CDR3 spells CASSEYGTFNEQFF. In DNA form, the CDR3 reads TGTGCCAGCAGCGAATACGGGACTTTCAATGAGCAGTTCTTC.

The chain links TRBV7-2 to TRBJ2-1, with TRBD2 matching over 7 bases. Germline CDR1 reads SGHTA; CDR2 reads FQGNSA. J gave up 4 bases and V 0 bases, and 6 bases lay outside the gene matches. The CDR3 contains 16 residues. DNA of the CDR3: TGTGCCAGCAGCTTAGCGAGTGCTAGCGGTTACAATGAGCAGTTCTTC. Encoded protein: CASSLASASGYNEQFF.

CDR3 coding DNA: TGTGCCAGTAGTAAAGCACAGGCCTCCCGAGAGCAGTTCTTC. It yields the protein CASSKAQASREQFF. The V call is TRBV19, the J call TRBJ2-1; a possible D gene is TRBD1 (5 bases). This CDR3 has 14 residues. Per germline, CDR1 LNHDA and CDR2 SQIVND (reference sequence). V gave up 4 bases and J gave up 10 bases, with 17 bases separating them.

This clonotype occurred many times. The chain couples TRBV6-1 to TRBJ2-7; TRBD2 matches at 7 bases. Germline V lookup: CDR1 MNHNS, CDR2 SASEGT. This CDR3 spans 16 amino acids. V lost 6 bases, J lost 2 bases, and 13 bases stayed unmatched. CDR3 DNA sequence: TGTGCCAGCAGAGAGACTAGCCCAAGTACGACCTACGAGCAGTACTTC. Its protein product is CASRETSPSTTYEQYF.

In its sample, this clonotype was seen many times. The chain uses TRBV12-3 or TRBV12-4 and TRBJ2-5; D not certain. There are 17 residues in the CDR3. Trimming removed 4 bases from V and 4 bases from J, with 22 bases in between. CDR3 DNA: TGTGCCAGCAGTTCTGGGGTAGCTGCGAGCGCCCCAGAGACCCAGTACTTC. It specifies CASSSGVAASAPETQYF.

Many counts were recorded for this clonotype. The gene calls are TRBV4-3 and TRBJ2-4; D may be TRBD2 (6 bases). The V and J ends lost 0 bases and 1 base respectively, with 10 bases between them. In germline, CDR1 is LGHNA, CDR2 YSLEER. CDR3 length equals 16 residues. The CDR3 loop is CASSQDGGRAKNIQYF. In nucleotides, the CDR3 is TGCGCCAGCAGCCAAGATGGAGGGAGGGCCAAAAACATTCAGTACTTC.

This chain uses TRBV7-8 with TRBJ2-2; D gene uncertain. The CDR3 length is 16 residues. V dropped 5 bases and J dropped 6 bases, with 19 bases sitting between them. Germline assignment: CDR1 SGHVS and CDR2 FQNEAQ. The CDR3 protein is CASSPHLRGFSGELFF. The CDR3 DNA sequence: TGTGCCAGCAGCCCCCACCTCCGTGGGTTTTCCGGGGAGCTGTTTTTT.

The CDR3, as DNA: TGTGCCACCAGCCTTACCGGGACAGGGGGTGAGCAGTTCTTC. Translating gives CATSLTGTGGEQFF. The V call is TRBV24-1, the J call TRBJ2-1; 11 positions agree with TRBD1. V shed 7 bases, J shed 9 bases, and the junction held 7 bases outside the gene matches. CDR3 length: 14 residues. Germline loops: CDR1 KGHDR, CDR2 SFDVKD.

With regard to this clonotype: Since a much larger clone is just one base distant, this may be a read error. V is TRBV20-1 and J is TRBJ2-5; weak D call: TRBD2 (6 bases). Germline V gene sequence: CDR1 DFQATT, CDR2 SNEGSKA (reference sequence). The CDR3 extends over 16 amino acids. The CDR3 sequence: CSTRDRREEYQETQYF. CDR3 sequence (DNA): TGCAGTACTAGAGATAGGAGGGAGGAGTACCAAGAGACCCAGTACTTC.

In its sample, this clonotype was seen many times. The rearrangement links TRBV29-1 to TRBJ2-3, with 7 nucleotides matching TRBD1. CDR3 length: 15 residues. From germline, CDR1 is SQVTM and CDR2 ANQGSEA. V gave up 1 base and J gave up 2 bases; unmatched junction bases: 6. In DNA form, the CDR3 reads TGCAGCGTTGAAGGGGGAACAGGGGCCACAGATACGCAGTATTTT. Translating gives CSVEGGTGATDTQYF.